Below are 17 T cell receptor beta chains sequenced from a single sample in a study of OX40 agonist ivuxolimab in advanced cancers. The table came from immunoSEQ multiplex PCR; TCRdb's copy has only in-frame clones and leaves some out. The sample has 90,000 to 95,000 clones; around 84% are singletons. The material was CD4+ or CD8+ T cells sorted from blood, obtained in a trial of the OX40 agonist ivuxolimab. The origin of the receptors is an adult with an advanced solid tumor such as melanoma, head and neck, liver or kidney cancer.

The chain couples TRBV29-1 to TRBJ1-2, with 10 bases that match TRBD1. This CDR3 has 12 amino acids. V shed 6 bases and J 8 bases; nucleotides not matched to a gene: 6. CDR1 and CDR2 (germline): SQVTM, ANQGSEA. Here the CDR3 reads CSVRQGAGGYTF. The CDR3 nucleotides read TGCAGCGTCCGACAGGGGGCGGGGGGCTACACCTTC.

About this clone itself: The sample has other DNA sequences that encode this CDR3 too. The V gene is TRBV7-2, the J gene TRBJ1-1; weak D call: TRBD1 (5 bases). The CDR3 runs 13 residues. Germline V gene data show CDR1 as SGHTA and CDR2 as FQGNSA. V lost 6 bases to trimming and J lost 0 bases, with 8 bases between them. The CDR3 DNA sequence: TGTGCCAGCAGTCGGGGGATGAACACTGAAGCTTTCTTT. This codes for CASSRGMNTEAFF.

This chain links TRBV11-2 with TRBJ2-1; D gene uncertain. V lost 1 base to trimming and J lost 8 bases, with 12 bases between them. CDR3 length: 14 amino acids. Germline-derived CDR1 and CDR2 are SGHAT and FQNNGV. CDR3: CASSLGGNYYEQFF. The CDR3 nucleotides read TGTGCCAGCAGCTTAGGGGGAAACTATTATGAGCAGTTCTTC.

V gene TRBV10-3 combines with J gene TRBJ1-3; D ambiguous. This CDR3 is built from 12 residues. With 6 bases removed from V and 7 bases from J, the gap between germline ends came to 10 bases. Germline lookup yields CDR1 ENHRY and CDR2 SYGVKD. The CDR3 DNA follows: TGTGCCATCAGGGAGGCCTCCAACACCATATATTTT. This translates into CAIREASNTIYF.

The V call is TRBV6-5, the J call TRBJ2-7; 8 bases line up with TRBD2. After removal of 7 bases from V and 6 bases from J, the junction contained 11 bases not matched to a gene. Germline V gene sequence: CDR1 MNHEY, CDR2 SVGAGI. The CDR3 contains 14 residues. The CDR3 region has the DNA TGTGCCAGCACCCCGGGACTAGATAGGGGCGAGCAGTACTTC. Its translation: CASTPGLDRGEQYF.

V is TRBV7-2 and J is TRBJ2-5; D is possibly TRBD1 (5 bases). Between the trimmed V and J ends, which lost 6 bases and 4 bases, there was a span of 18 bases. This CDR3 is 15 amino acids long. Germline V CDR1 and CDR2: SGHTA, FQGNSA. CDR3: CASRRTPSRAETQYF. The CDR3 coding sequence is TGTGCCAGCAGACGGACACCTAGTCGAGCAGAGACCCAGTACTTC.

The chain is built from TRBV19 and TRBJ1-6, with unresolved D. CDR1 is LNHDA and CDR2 is SQIVND in the germline V gene (reference sequence). Deletions cut 3 bases from V and 3 bases from J, with 21 bases between. The CDR3 spans 19 residues. The DNA for the CDR3 is TGTGCCAGTAGTATTCATGAGGTCGGGGAACAAGTCTATAATTCACCCCTCCACTTT. Its protein product is CASSIHEVGEQVYNSPLHF.

V gene TRBV9 combines with J gene TRBJ2-2; TRBD2 matches at 7 bases. Germline CDR1 is SGDLS and CDR2 is YYNGEE. The CDR3 is made up of 16 amino acids. V lost 3 bases and J lost 5; bases outside the gene matches: 10. The CDR3 protein is CASSAGGGSVTGELFF. CDR3 nucleotides: TGTGCCAGCAGCGCCGGCGGGGGTTCAGTTACCGGGGAGCTGTTTTTT.

This clone was counted once. This chain links TRBV5-6 with TRBJ1-1, with D maybe TRBD1 (6 bases). Germline V gives CDR1 SGHDT, CDR2 YYEEEE. This CDR3 contains 15 residues. Trimming cost V 2 bases and J 5 bases, with 16 bases left between them. The CDR3 DNA reads TGTGCCAGCAGCTTAGGCGACGGGGGCCGGACTGAAGCTTTCTTT. It yields the protein CASSLGDGGRTEAFF.

The J gene is TRBJ1-1, the V gene TRBV4-1; D perhaps matches TRBD1 (6 bases). Deletions cut 3 bases from V and 5 bases from J, with 10 bases between. The CDR3 length is 13 residues. Per the germline V gene, CDR1 is MGHRA and CDR2 is YSYEKL. The CDR3 is CASSHTRGTEAFF. The DNA of the CDR3 is TGCGCCAGCAGCCACACAAGGGGGACTGAAGCTTTCTTT.

V gene TRBV14 combines with J gene TRBJ1-3; D is unclear. Germline CDR1 SGHDN, CDR2 FVKESK. Trimming removed 1 base from V and 0 bases from J, with 10 bases in between. The CDR3 is 16 amino acids. Here the CDR3 reads CASSQVVATSGNTIYF. The CDR3 coding sequence is TGTGCCAGCAGCCAAGTTGTCGCCACCTCTGGAAACACCATATATTTT.

This chain links TRBV27 with TRBJ1-5; D unresolved. This CDR3 has 15 residues. V was shortened by 5 bases and J by 0 bases, with 11 bases between the two germline ends. Germline V gene sequence: CDR1 MNHEY, CDR2 SMNVEV (reference sequence). CDR3 in DNA: TGTGCCAGCAGTCACAGCGTCTATAGCAATCAGCCCCAGCATTTT. Protein: CASSHSVYSNQPQHF.

The gene calls are TRBV11-1 and TRBJ2-5; D is possibly TRBD1 (8 bases). The CDR3 runs 14 residues. CDR1 and CDR2 from the germline V gene are SGHAT and FQDESV (reference sequence). Between the trimmed V and J ends, which lost 4 bases and 5 bases, there was a span of 14 bases. DNA of the CDR3: TGTGCCAGCAGCTCCGGACAGGGAGGGGAGACCCAGTACTTC. Translated, it gives CASSSGQGGETQYF.

This sequence joins TRBV19 and TRBJ1-5, with D maybe TRBD1 (6 bases). There are 13 residues in the CDR3. V lost 6 bases to trimming and J lost 4 bases, with 10 bases between them. The germline CDR1 and CDR2 sequences are LNHDA and SQIVND (reference sequence). The chain's CDR3 is CASRGAGNQPQHF. Here the CDR3 DNA reads TGTGCCAGTAGGGGGGCGGGGAATCAGCCCCAGCATTTT.

This clone is a singleton in its sample. V is TRBV4-2 and J is TRBJ2-1; 8 bases match TRBD2. CDR3 length: 16 residues. Germline V gives CDR1 LGHNA, CDR2 YNFKEQ. V was clipped by 0 bases and J by 4 bases; unmatched bases: 5. CDR3 nucleotide sequence: TGTGCCAGCAGCCAAGATCCCGGGGGGGTGTACAATGAGCAGTTCTTC. Translating it yields CASSQDPGGVYNEQFF.

V usage is TRBV2 and J usage is TRBJ1-3; D not resolved. Germline-derived CDR1 and CDR2 are SNHLY and FYNNEI. V lost 5 bases and J 1 base, leaving 6 bases between the germline ends. The CDR3 has 13 amino acids. This chain's CDR3 is CASSIGSGNTIYF. In DNA form, the CDR3 reads TGTGCCAGCAGTATCGGGTCTGGAAACACCATATATTTT.

V gene TRBV6-5 combines with J gene TRBJ1-4, with unresolved D. The CDR3 runs 13 residues. Trimming cost V 2 bases and J 4 bases, with 5 bases left between them. Germline V gene sequence: CDR1 MNHEY, CDR2 SVGAGI. The CDR3 coding sequence is TGTGCCAGCAGTTACGCCGATAATGAAAAACTGTTTTTT. This sequence encodes CASSYADNEKLFF.